The present TCR beta chain was sequenced within a study of human thymus T cells. Clones were sequenced by immunoSEQ multiplex PCR, and TCRdb holds only the in-frame ones, with some missing. The repertoire consists of 55,000 to 85,000 clones, with about 95% occurring once and the leading ten covering about 0.03%. Worth noting for this clone: Its specificity is not known.

Thymic samples were excised during corrective heart operations. Findings and limits, study-wide: What related research reported was that thymic repertoires overlapped highly among unrelated individuals.

Specimen: thymus tissue. The TCR sequence derives from a girl less than two years old with a congenital heart defect but otherwise immunologically healthy.

This chain's CDR3 is CASSSEETQYF. DNA of the CDR3: TGTGCCAGCAGTTCCGAAGAGACCCAGTACTTC. V usage is TRBV27 and J usage is TRBJ2-5; D is undetermined. V lost 4 bases, J lost 3 bases, and 3 bases lay in between. CDR1 is MNHEY and CDR2 is SMNVEV in the germline V gene (reference sequence). The CDR3 runs 11 residues.